This is a list of T cell receptor beta chains from one sample in a study of blood T cell repertoires in COVID-19. Only in-frame clones appear in the TCRdb table, and some are missing; sequencing was by immunoSEQ multiplex PCR. Altogether about 76,000 clones are present, approximately 85% being singletons, with the ten largest covering around a tenth. Input material: peripheral blood. The source of these receptors is a man aged 45-65 years with COVID-19, enrolled during active disease. Both conserved end residues are part of each CDR3. D genes are given only for firm matches. Clone size is shown for a subset of rows, as once, few, many or a class of expanded clone.

. | TRBD2 | TRBJ2-3 | TRBV6-6 | TGTGCCAGCAGTCGTAAACTCGGGACTAGCGGCACAGATACGCAGTATTTT | CASSRKLGTSGTDTQYF
once | TRBD2 | TRBJ2-7 | TRBV7-2 | TGTGCCAGCACCTCTACTAGCGCCCTGTTAAACGAGCAGTACTTC | CASTSTSALLNEQYF
few | TRBD1 | TRBJ2-7 | TRBV7-8 | TGTGCCAGCAGCTTAATACAGGGGGGCGAGCAGTACTTC | CASSLIQGGEQYF
once | . | TRBJ2-5 | TRBV5-1 | TGCGCCAGCAGCACCGGGACCCTCCCGGCGGGACAAGAGACCCAGTACTTC | CASSTGTLPAGQETQYF
. | . | TRBJ1-1 | TRBV18 | TGTGCCAGCTCACCCCTTCCCGGGAGAGAGAACACTGAAGCTTTCTTT | CASSPLPGRENTEAFF
. | TRBD1 | TRBJ2-6 | TRBV27 | TGTGCCAGCAGTTCCGACAGGGGCGCCAACGTCCTGACTTTC | CASSSDRGANVLTF
. | TRBD1 | TRBJ2-5 | TRBV24-1 | TGTGCCACCAGTGGTCAGGACAGGGGGGGACAAGAGACCCAGTACTTC | CATSGQDRGGQETQYF
. | . | TRBJ2-7 | TRBV9 | TGTGCCAGCAGCGTCGGGAGTTCGGCCTACGAGCAGTACTTC | CASSVGSSAYEQYF
. | . | TRBJ2-3 | TRBV28 | TGTGCCAGCAGAAAACAGGGGAGGGATACGCAGTATTTT | CASRKQGRDTQYF
. | . | TRBJ1-1 | TRBV14 | TGTGCCAGCAGCCGACAGATGAACACTGAAGCTTTCTTT | CASSRQMNTEAFF
once | . | TRBJ1-6 | TRBV6-1 | TGTGCCAGCAGTGAAGCTTCCGGGAGCGGCCGATCACCCCTCCACTTT | CASSEASGSGRSPLHF
. | . | TRBJ1-5 | TRBV25-1 | TGTGCCAGCAGTGAACAGGGCAATCAGCCCCAGCATTTT | CASSEQGNQPQHF
. | TRBD2 | TRBJ2-2 | TRBV10-3 | TGTGCCATCAGCCTTGGACTAGCGGGATCCGGGGAGCTGTTTTTT | CAISLGLAGSGELFF
. | TRBD2 | TRBJ2-2 | TRBV19 | TGTGCCAGTACCCCCAGACTAGCGGGAGTTGACGGGGAGCTGTTTTTT | CASTPRLAGVDGELFF
. | TRBD1 | TRBJ2-2 | TRBV5-4 | TGTGCCAGCAGCGTCCGGGACAGGGGATGGAACACCGGGGAGCTGTTTTTT | CASSVRDRGWNTGELFF
. | TRBD1 | TRBJ1-1 | TRBV7-2 | TGTGCCAGCAGCCGGGACAGGGTTGGCACTGAAGCTTTCTTT | CASSRDRVGTEAFF
. | TRBD1 | TRBJ1-2 | TRBV9 | TGTGCCAGCAGCCCGGGACCGGGACAGGGTTGGTATGGCTACACCTTC | CASSPGPGQGWYGYTF
. | TRBD1 | TRBJ1-6 | TRBV28 | TGTGCCAGCAGGCCCCGACAGGGAAATTCACCCCTCCACTTT | CASRPRQGNSPLHF
. | . | TRBJ1-1 | TRBV5-4 | TGTGCCAGCAGCCCCCCCAGGGGCAGGGACACTGAAGCTTTCTTT | CASSPPRGRDTEAFF
once | . | TRBJ1-5 | TRBV24-1 | TGTGCCACCAGTGATTCCAGGCTCAATCAGCCCCAGCATTTT | CATSDSRLNQPQHF
. | TRBD1 | TRBJ1-5 | TRBV19 | TGTGCCAGCAACCAGGGGGTCAATCAGCCCCAGCATTTT | CASNQGVNQPQHF
. | . | TRBJ2-3 | TRBV11-3 | TGTGCCAGCAGCCGCAGGGTCGGGAGCACAGATACGCAGTATTTT | CASSRRVGSTDTQYF
. | TRBD2 | TRBJ2-2 | TRBV6-6 | TGTGCCAGCAGTCGAAAGCCCCCCCTCCGGGCGGGAGACGGTTCGGGGGAGCTGTTTTTT | CASSRKPPLRAGDGSGELFF
. | . | TRBJ1-5 | TRBV9 | TGTGCCAGCAGCGCGGGGGTGAGCAATCAGCCCCAGCATTTT | CASSAGVSNQPQHF
. | TRBD1 | TRBJ1-3 | TRBV30 | TGTGCCTGGGTCACAGGGGTCTTTGGAAACACCATATATTTT | CAWVTGVFGNTIYF
. | TRBD1 | TRBJ1-1 | TRBV25-1 | TGTGCCAGCAACCCCCCAGGGGGCTCAGCTTTCTTT | CASNPPGGSAFF
. | . | TRBJ1-6 | TRBV4-1 | TGCGCCAGCAGCCTGGCTCAAGATTCACCCCTCCACTTT | CASSLAQDSPLHF
. | . | TRBJ2-7 | TRBV5-4 | TGTGCCAGCAGCTTGGCCAAGGGGACGGTGCGGGGAGAGCAGTACTTC | CASSLAKGTVRGEQYF
. | . | TRBJ2-1 | TRBV7-7 | TGTGCTAGCAGCTTAGCGGCCGGGAATGAGCAGTTCTTC | CASSLAAGNEQFF
few | TRBD1 | TRBJ1-4 | TRBV2 | TGTGCCAGCCACGCGAGGGGGCGGTCTAATGAAAAACTGTTTTTT | CASHARGRSNEKLFF
. | . | TRBJ1-2 | TRBV4-2 | TGTGCCAGCAGCCAAGGGAGGGATAACGGCTACACCTTC | CASSQGRDNGYTF
. | TRBD2 | TRBJ2-7 | TRBV4-1 | TGCGCCTCTCGGGAACTAGCGGCGTCCTACGAGCAGTACTTC | CASRELAASYEQYF
. | TRBD1 | TRBJ1-1 | TRBV7-2 | TGTGCCAGCAGCCCCCAGGGGGCCGCGACTGAAGCTTTCTTT | CASSPQGAATEAFF
. | TRBD1 | TRBJ2-6 | TRBV6-2/TRBV6-3 | TGTGCCAGCAGTTCTATGACAGGGGGCGGTACTGGGGCCAACGTCCTGACTTTC | CASSSMTGGGTGANVLTF
. | . | TRBJ2-3 | TRBV5-1 | TGCGCCAGCAGCTTGGAGGGGGGCACAGATACGCAGTATTTT | CASSLEGGTDTQYF
. | TRBD2 | TRBJ2-1 | TRBV24-1 | TGTGCCACCACGGGAGGGCCTCAAGGCGAGCAGTTCTTC | CATTGGPQGEQFF
. | TRBD2 | TRBJ2-1 | TRBV7-9 | TGTGCCAGCAGCTTAGAAAGCGGGATAATGAATGAGCAGTTCTTC | CASSLESGIMNEQFF
. | TRBD1 | TRBJ1-5 | TRBV3-1/TRBV3-2 | TGTGCCAGCAGCCAGGCAGGGGGCCGGAATCAGCCCCAGCATTTT | CASSQAGGRNQPQHF
once | TRBD1 | TRBJ1-5 | TRBV30 | TGTGCCTGGGGACAGGGTCGGGATCAGCCCCAGCATTTT | CAWGQGRDQPQHF
few | . | TRBJ1-1 | TRBV6-6 | TGTGCCAGCAGTTCCACCGAGGGCACTGAAGCTTTCTTT | CASSSTEGTEAFF
. | . | TRBJ1-2 | TRBV7-2 | TGTGCCAGCAGCTCTCCGACAGATGATTACTATGGCTACACCTTC | CASSSPTDDYYGYTF
once | . | TRBJ1-4 | TRBV28 | TGTGCCAGCATCCAGGGGTCGTCCTATGAAAAACTGTTTTTT | CASIQGSSYEKLFF